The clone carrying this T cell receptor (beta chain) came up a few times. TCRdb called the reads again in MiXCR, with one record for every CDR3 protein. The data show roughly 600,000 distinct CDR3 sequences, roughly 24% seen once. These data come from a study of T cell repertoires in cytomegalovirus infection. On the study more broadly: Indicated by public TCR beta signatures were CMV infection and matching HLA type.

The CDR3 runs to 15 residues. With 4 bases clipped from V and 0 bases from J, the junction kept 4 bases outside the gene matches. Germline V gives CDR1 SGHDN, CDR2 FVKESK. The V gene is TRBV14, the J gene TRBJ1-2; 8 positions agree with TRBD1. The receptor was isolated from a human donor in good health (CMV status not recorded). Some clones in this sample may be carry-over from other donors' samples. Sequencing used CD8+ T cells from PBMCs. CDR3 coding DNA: TGTGCCAGCAGCCTACAGGGGGTTCCTAACTATGGCTACACCTTC. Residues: CASSLQGVPNYGYTF.